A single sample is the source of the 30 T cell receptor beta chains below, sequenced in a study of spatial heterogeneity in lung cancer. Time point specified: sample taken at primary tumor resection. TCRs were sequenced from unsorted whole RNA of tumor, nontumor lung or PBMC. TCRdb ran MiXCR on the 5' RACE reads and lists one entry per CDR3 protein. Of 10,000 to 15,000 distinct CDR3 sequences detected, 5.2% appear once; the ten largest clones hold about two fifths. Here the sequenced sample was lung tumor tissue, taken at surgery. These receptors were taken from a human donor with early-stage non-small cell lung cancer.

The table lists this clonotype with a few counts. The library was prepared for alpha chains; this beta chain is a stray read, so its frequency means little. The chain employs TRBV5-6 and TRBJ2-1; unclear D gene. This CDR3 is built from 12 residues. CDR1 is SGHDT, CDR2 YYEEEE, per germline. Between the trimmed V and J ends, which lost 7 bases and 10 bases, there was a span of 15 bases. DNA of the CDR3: TGTGCCAGCGCCCCAGTAAATCGGGAGCAGTTCTTC. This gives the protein CASAPVNREQFF. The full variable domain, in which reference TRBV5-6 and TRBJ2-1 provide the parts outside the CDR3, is DAGVTQSPTHLIKTRGQQVTLRCSPKSGHDTVSWYQQALGQGPQFIFQYYEEEERQRGNFPDRFSGHQFPNYSSELNVNALLLGDSALYLCASAPVNREQFFGPGTRLTVL.

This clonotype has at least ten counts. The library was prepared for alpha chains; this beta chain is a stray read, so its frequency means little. This chain's CDR3 is CASSSAGASFREQYF. CDR3 DNA sequence: TGTGCCAGCAGCTCCGCCGGGGCTAGCTTCCGCGAGCAGTACTTC. The V gene is TRBV5-5, the J gene TRBJ2-7, with D perhaps TRBD1 or TRBD2 (5 bases each). Trimming took 3 bases from V and 6 from J, leaving 19 bases between them. In germline, CDR1 is SGHKS, CDR2 YYEKEE (reference sequence). This CDR3 has 15 residues.

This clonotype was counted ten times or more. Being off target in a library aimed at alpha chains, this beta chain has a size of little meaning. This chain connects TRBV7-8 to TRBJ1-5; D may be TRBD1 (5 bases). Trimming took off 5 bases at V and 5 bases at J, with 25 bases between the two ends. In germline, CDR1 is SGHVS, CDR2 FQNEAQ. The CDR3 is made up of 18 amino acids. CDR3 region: CASSPQLLGAANHQPQHF. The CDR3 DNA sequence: TGTGCCAGCAGCCCACAACTCCTAGGGGCCGCCAATCATCAGCCCCAGCATTTT.

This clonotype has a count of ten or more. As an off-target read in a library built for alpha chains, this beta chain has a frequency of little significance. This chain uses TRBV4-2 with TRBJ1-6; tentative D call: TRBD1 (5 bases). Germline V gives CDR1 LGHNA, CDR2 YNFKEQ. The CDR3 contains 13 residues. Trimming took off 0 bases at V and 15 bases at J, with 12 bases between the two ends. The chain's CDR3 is CASSQEGVSNLHF. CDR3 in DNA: TGTGCCAGCAGCCAAGAAGGGGTTTCAAACCTCCACTTT.

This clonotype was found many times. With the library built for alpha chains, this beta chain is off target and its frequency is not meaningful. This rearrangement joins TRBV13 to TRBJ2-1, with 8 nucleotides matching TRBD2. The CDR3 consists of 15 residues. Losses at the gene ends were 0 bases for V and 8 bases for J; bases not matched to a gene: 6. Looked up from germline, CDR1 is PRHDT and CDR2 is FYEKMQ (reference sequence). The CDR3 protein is CASSLGGLVYDEQFF. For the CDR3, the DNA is TGTGCCAGCAGCTTAGGGGGACTAGTTTATGATGAGCAGTTCTTC. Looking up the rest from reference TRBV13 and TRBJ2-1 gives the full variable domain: AAGVIQSPRHLIKEKRETATLKCYPIPRHDTVYWYQQGPGQDPQFLISFYEKMQSDKGSIPDRFSAQQFSDYHSELNMSSLELGDSALYFCASSLGGLVYDEQFFGPGTRLTVL.

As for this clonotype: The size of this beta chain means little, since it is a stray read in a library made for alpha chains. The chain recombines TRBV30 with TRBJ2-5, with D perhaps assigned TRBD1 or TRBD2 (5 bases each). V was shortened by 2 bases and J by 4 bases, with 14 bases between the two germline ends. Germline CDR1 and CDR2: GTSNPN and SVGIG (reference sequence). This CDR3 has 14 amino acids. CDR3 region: CAWSTILGVETQYF. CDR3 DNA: TGTGCCTGGAGTACCATTCTGGGGGTAGAGACCCAGTACTTC.

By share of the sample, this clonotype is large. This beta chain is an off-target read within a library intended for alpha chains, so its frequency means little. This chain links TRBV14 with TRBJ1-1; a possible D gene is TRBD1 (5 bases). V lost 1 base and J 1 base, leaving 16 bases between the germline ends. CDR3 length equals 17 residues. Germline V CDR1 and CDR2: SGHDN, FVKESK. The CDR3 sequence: CASSQVGRGAQNTEAFF. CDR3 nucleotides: TGTGCCAGCAGCCAAGTGGGCCGCGGGGCGCAGAACACTGAAGCTTTCTTT.

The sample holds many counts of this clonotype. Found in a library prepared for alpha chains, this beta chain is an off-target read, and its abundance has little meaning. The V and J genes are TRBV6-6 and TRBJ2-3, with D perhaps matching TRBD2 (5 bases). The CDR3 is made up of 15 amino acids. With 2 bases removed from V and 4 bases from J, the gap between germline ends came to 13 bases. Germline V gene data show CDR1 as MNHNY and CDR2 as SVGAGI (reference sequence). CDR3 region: CASSYPTRNADTQYF. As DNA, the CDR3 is TGTGCCAGCAGTTACCCTACTAGGAACGCAGATACGCAGTATTTT.

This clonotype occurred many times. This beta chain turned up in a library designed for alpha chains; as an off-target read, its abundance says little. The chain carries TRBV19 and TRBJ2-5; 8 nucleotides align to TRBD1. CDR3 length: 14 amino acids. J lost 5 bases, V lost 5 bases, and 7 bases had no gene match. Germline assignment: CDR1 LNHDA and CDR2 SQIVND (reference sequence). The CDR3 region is CASSVQGAPETQYF. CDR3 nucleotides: TGTGCCAGTAGTGTGCAGGGGGCGCCGGAGACCCAGTACTTC.

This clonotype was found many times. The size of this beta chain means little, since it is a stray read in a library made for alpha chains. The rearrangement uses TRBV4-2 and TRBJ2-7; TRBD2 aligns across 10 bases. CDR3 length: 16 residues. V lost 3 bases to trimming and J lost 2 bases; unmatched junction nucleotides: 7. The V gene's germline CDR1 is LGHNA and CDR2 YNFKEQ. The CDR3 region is CASSQELAGEPYEQYF. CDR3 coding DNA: TGTGCCAGCAGCCAGGAGCTAGCGGGGGAACCCTACGAGCAGTACTTC.

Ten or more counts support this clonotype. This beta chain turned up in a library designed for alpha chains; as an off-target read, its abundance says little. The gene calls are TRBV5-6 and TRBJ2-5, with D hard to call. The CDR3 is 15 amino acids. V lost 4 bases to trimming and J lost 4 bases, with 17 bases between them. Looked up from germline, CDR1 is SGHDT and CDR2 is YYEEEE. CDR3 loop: CASSPRQVSGETQYF. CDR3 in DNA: TGTGCCAGCAGCCCACGTCAAGTTTCGGGAGAGACCCAGTACTTC.

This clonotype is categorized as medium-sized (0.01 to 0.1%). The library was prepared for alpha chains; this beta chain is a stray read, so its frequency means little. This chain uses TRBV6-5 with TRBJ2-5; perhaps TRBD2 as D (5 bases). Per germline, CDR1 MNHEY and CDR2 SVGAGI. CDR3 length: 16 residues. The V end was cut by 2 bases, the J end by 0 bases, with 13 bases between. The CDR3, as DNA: TGTGCCAGCAGTTACAGACACGGGATGTACCAAGAGACCCAGTACTTC. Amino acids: CASSYRHGMYQETQYF.

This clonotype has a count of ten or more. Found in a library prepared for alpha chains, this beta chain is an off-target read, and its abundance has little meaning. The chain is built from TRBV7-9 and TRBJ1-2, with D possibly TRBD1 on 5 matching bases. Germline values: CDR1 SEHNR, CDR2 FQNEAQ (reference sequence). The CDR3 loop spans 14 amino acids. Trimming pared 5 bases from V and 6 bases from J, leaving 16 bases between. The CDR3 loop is CASSLVINRHGYTF. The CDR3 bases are TGTGCCAGCAGCCTCGTCATTAACAGGCATGGCTACACCTTC. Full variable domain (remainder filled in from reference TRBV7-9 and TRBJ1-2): DTGVSQNPRHKITKRGQNVTFRCDPISEHNRLYWYRQTLGQGPEFLTYFQNEAQLEKSRLLSDRFSAERPKGSFSTLEIQRTEQGDSAMYLCASSLVINRHGYTFGSGTRLTVV.

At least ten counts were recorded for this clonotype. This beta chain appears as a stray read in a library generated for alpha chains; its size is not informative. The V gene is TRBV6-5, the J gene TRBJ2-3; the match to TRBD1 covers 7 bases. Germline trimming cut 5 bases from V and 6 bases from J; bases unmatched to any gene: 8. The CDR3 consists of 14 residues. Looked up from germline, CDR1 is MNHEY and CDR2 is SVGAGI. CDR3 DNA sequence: TGTGCCAGCAGTAGAGGGGGCCAGGTGGATACGCAGTATTTT. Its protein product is CASSRGGQVDTQYF.

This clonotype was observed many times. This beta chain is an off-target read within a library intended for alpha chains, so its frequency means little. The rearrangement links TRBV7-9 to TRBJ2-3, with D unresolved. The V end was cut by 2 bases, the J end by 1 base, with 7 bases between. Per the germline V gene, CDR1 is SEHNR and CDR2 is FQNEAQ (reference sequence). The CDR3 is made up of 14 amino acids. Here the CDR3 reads CASSLKAGTDTQYF. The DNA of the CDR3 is TGTGCCAGCAGCTTAAAGGCGGGCACAGATACGCAGTATTTT. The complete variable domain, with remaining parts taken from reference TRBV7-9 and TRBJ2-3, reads DTGVSQNPRHKITKRGQNVTFRCDPISEHNRLYWYRQTLGQGPEFLTYFQNEAQLEKSRLLSDRFSAERPKGSFSTLEIQRTEQGDSAMYLCASSLKAGTDTQYFGPGTRLTVL.

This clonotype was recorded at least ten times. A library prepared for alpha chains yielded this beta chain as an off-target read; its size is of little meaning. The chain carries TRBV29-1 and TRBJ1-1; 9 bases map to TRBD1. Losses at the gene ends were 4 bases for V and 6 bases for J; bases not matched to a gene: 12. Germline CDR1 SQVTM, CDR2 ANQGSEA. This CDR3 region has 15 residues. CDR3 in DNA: TGCAGCGTTGGGGACAGGGATAAGAAGGCCTCTGAAGCTTTCTTT. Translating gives CSVGDRDKKASEAFF.

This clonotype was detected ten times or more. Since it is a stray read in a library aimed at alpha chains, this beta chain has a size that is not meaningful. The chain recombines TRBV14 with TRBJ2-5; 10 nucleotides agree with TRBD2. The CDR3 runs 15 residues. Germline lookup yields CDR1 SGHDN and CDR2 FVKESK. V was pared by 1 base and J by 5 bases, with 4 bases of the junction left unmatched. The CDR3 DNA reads TGTGCCAGCAGCCAAGCCCTAGCGGGAGTGGAGACCCAGTACTTC. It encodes CASSQALAGVETQYF.

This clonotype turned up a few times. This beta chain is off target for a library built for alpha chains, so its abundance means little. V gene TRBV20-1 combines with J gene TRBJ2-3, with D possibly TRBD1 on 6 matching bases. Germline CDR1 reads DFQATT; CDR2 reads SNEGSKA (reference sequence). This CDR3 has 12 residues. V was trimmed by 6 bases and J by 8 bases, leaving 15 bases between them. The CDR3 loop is CSAFRRGGTQYF. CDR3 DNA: TGCAGTGCCTTTCGACGAGGGGGTACGCAGTATTTT.

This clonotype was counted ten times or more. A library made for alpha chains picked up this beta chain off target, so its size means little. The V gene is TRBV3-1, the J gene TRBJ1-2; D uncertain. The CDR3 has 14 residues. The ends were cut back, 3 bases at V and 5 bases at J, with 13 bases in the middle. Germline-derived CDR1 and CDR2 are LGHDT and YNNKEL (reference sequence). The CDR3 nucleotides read TGTGCCAGCAGCCACGGAACAGAAGAATATGGCTACACCTTC. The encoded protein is CASSHGTEEYGYTF. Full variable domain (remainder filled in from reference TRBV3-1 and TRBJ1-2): DTAVSQTPKYLVTQMGNDKSIKCEQNLGHDTMYWYKQDSKKFLKIMFSYNNKELIINETVPNRFSPKSPDKAHLNLHINSLELGDSAVYFCASSHGTEEYGYTFGSGTRLTVV.

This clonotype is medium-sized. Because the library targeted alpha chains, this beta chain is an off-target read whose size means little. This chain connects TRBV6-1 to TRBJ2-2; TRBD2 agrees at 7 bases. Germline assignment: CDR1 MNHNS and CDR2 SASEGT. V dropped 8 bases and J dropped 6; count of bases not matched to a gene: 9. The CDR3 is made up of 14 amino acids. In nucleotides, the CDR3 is TGTGCCAGCCTGGCGGGAGTGGTTCCCGGGGAGCTGTTTTTT. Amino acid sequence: CASLAGVVPGELFF.

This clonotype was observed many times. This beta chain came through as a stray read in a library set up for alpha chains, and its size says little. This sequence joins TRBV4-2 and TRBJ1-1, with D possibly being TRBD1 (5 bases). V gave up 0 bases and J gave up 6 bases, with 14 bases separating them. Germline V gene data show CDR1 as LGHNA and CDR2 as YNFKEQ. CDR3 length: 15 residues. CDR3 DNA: TGTGCCAGCAGCCAAGATTGGCAGGGAGATGCTGAAGCTTTCTTT. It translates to CASSQDWQGDAEAFF.

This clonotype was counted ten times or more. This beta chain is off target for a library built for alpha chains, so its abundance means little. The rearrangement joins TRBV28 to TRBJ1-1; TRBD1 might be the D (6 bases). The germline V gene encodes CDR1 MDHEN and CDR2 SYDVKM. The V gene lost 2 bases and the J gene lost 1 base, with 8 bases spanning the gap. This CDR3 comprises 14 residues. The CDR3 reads CASSLDRQNTEAFF. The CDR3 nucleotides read TGTGCCAGCAGTTTAGACAGGCAGAACACTGAAGCTTTCTTT.

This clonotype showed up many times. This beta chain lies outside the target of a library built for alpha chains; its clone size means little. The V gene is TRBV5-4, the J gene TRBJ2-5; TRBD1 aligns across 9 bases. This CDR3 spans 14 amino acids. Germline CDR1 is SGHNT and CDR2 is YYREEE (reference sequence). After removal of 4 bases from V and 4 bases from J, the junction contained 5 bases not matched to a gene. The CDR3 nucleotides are TGTGCCAGCAGCCTTAACAGGGGGCTAGAGACCCAGTACTTC. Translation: CASSLNRGLETQYF.

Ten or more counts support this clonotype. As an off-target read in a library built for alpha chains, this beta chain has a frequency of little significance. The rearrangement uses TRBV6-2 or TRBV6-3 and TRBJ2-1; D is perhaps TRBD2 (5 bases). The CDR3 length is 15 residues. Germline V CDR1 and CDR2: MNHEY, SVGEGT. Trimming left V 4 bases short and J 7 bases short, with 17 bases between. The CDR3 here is CASSSLLEYGNEQFF. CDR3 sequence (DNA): TGTGCCAGCAGTTCCCTACTAGAGTACGGAAATGAGCAGTTCTTC.

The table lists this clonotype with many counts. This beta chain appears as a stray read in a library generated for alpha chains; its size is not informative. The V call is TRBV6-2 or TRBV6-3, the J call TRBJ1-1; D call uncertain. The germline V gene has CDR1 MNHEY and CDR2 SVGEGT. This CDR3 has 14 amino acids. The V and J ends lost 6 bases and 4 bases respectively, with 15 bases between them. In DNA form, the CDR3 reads TGTGCCAGCAGGCCTTGGTTGGCAGGCACTGAAGCTTTCTTT. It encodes CASRPWLAGTEAFF.

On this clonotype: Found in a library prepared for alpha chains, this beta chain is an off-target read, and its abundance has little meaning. CDR3 amino acids: CASSLAGTYEQYV. The CDR3, as DNA: TGTGCCAGCAGCTTAGCGGGAACCTACGAGCAGTACGTC. The chain is built from TRBV7-8 and TRBJ2-7, with D unclear. V lost 0 bases to trimming and J lost 2 bases, with 5 bases between them. This CDR3 comprises 13 residues. Germline V gives CDR1 SGHVS, CDR2 FQNEAQ.

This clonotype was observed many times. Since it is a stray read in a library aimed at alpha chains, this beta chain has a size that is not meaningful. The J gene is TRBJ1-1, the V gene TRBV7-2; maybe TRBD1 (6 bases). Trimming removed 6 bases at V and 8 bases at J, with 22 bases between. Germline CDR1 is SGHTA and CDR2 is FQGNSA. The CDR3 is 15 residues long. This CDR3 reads CASSFLAGARGEAFF. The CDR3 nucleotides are TGTGCCAGCAGTTTTTTAGCGGGGGCCCGGGGCGAAGCTTTCTTT.

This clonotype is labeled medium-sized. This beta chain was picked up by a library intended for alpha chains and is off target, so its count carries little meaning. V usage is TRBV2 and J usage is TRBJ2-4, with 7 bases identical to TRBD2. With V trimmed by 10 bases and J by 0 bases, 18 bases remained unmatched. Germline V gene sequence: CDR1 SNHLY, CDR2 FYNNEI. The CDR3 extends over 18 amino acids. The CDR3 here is CANSRASGLVLAKNIQYF. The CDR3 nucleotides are TGTGCCAATTCCCGGGCTAGCGGATTAGTTCTAGCCAAAAACATTCAGTACTTC.

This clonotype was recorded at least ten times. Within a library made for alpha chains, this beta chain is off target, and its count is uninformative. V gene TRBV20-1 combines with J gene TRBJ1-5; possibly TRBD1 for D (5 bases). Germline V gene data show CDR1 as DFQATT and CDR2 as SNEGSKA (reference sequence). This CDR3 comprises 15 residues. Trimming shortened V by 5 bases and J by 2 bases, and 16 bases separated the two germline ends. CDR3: CSAADNGWGNQPQHF. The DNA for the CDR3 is TGCAGTGCTGCGGACAATGGATGGGGCAATCAGCCCCAGCATTTT.

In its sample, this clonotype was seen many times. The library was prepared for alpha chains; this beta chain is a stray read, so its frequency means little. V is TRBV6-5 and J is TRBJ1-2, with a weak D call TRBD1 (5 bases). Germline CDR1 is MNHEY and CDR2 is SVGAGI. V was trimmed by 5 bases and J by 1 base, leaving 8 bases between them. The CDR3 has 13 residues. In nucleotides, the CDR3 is TGTGCCAGCAGTCTGACAGTTAACTATGGCTACACCTTC. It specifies CASSLTVNYGYTF.